Listed below are T cell receptor beta chains from one sample, sequenced in a study of technical replicates of blood from a few donors. Assay used: immunoSEQ multiplex PCR; TCRdb lists only in-frame clones, some missing. The table lists about 80,000 clones, 95% to 98% of them singletons. Specimen: T cells isolated from PBMCs. Receptor source: a human donor in good health. The CDR3 runs from the conserved cysteine through the conserved F or W. D genes are given only for firm matches. Expanded clones get a size class; other rows say once, few or many, or leave the size out.

d_gene,j_gene,v_gene,abundance,CDR3nt,CDR3aa
TRBD2,TRBJ2-2,TRBV28,NA,TGTGCCAGCAGTCTACGACTAGCGGGAGGGTCCGGGGAGCTGTTTTTT,CASSLRLAGGSGELFF
TRBD2,TRBJ2-1,TRBV29-1,NA,TGCAGCGTTGACGTTAGCGGGTCGGGCAATGAGCAGTTCTTC,CSVDVSGSGNEQFF
NA,TRBJ2-5,TRBV5-8,NA,TGTGCCAGCAGCTTAAGGGGTATAGGTGGAGAGACCCAGTACTTC,CASSLRGIGGETQYF
TRBD1,TRBJ2-3,TRBV27,NA,TGTGCCAGCACCTCTCCGGGACAGGGCACAGATACGCAGTATTTT,CASTSPGQGTDTQYF
NA,TRBJ2-3,TRBV5-5,NA,TGTGCCAGCAGCTACAGAATAGCGATGGATACGCAGTATTTT,CASSYRIAMDTQYF
NA,TRBJ1-1,TRBV7-9,NA,TGTGCCAGCAGCTTAAAAGACAGCAGGAACACTGAAGCTTTCTTT,CASSLKDSRNTEAFF
NA,TRBJ1-4,TRBV7-9,NA,TGTGCCAGCAGCCGGGACTCTAATGAAAAACTGTTTTTT,CASSRDSNEKLFF
NA,TRBJ2-7,TRBV2,NA,TGTGCCAGCAGTACTACAGGGTACTACGAGCAGTACTTC,CASSTTGYYEQYF
NA,TRBJ1-1,TRBV5-1,NA,TGCGCCAGCAGCTTGGGGACATTTCCAGAAGCTTTCTTT,CASSLGTFPEAFF
NA,TRBJ2-1,TRBV7-6,NA,TGTGCCAGCAGCCCAGAGAGGGGGGAGCAGTTCTTC,CASSPERGEQFF
NA,TRBJ2-6,TRBV18,once,TGTGCCAGCTCACCGCGCATTGAGGGGAGGCCCTCTGGGGCCAACGTCCTGACTTTC,CASSPRIEGRPSGANVLTF
TRBD1,TRBJ1-1,TRBV11-3,NA,TGTGCCAGCCAACAGGGGCCCACTGAAGCTTTCTTT,CASQQGPTEAFF
TRBD1,TRBJ2-7,TRBV7-6,NA,TGTGCCAGCAGCTTAGAGACAGGGTCCTACGAGCAGTACTTC,CASSLETGSYEQYF
NA,TRBJ1-6,TRBV5-6,once,TGTGCCAGCAGCTTTCTCATGCCGAGCTCCTATAATTCACCCCTCCACTTT,CASSFLMPSSYNSPLHF
TRBD2,TRBJ2-2,TRBV15,NA,TGTGCCACCAGCAAGCGGGAGGCCGACACCGGGGAGCTGTTTTTT,CATSKREADTGELFF
TRBD1,TRBJ1-2,TRBV11-1,NA,TGTGCCAGCAGCGGACAGGGGGCGATCGGAGGCTACACCTTC,CASSGQGAIGGYTF
TRBD2,TRBJ2-2,TRBV19,NA,TGTGCCAGCAAGGGTAGCGGGAATTCGTTGGCCGGGGAGCTGTTTTTT,CASKGSGNSLAGELFF
NA,TRBJ2-7,TRBV28,NA,TGTGCCACCAGAGACGATGGGTCGGACTACTCCTACGAGCAGTACTTC,CATRDDGSDYSYEQYF
NA,TRBJ2-7,TRBV5-1,NA,TGCGCCAGCGGGGAACAGGGCCTGGACTACGAGCAGTACTTC,CASGEQGLDYEQYF
NA,TRBJ2-3,TRBV5-6,NA,TGTGCCAGCACCCATGGACACACAGATACGCAGTATTTT,CASTHGHTDTQYF
TRBD1,TRBJ1-1,TRBV7-9,NA,TGTGCCAGCACCCCGACAGGGTACACTGAAGCTTTCTTT,CASTPTGYTEAFF
NA,TRBJ1-1,TRBV4-2,NA,TGTGCCAGCAGCCAACTACAGGGCGCTGAAGCTTTCTTT,CASSQLQGAEAFF
TRBD1,TRBJ1-2,TRBV19,NA,TGTGCCAGTAGTACGACAGGGGCGATCTATGGCTACACCTTC,CASSTTGAIYGYTF
NA,TRBJ1-4,TRBV13,NA,TGTGCCAGCAGCACAGGGACGGCTCCAAATGAAAAACTGTTTTTT,CASSTGTAPNEKLFF
TRBD2,TRBJ2-1,TRBV28,NA,TGTGCCAGCAGCGTACCGGGACTAGCGGGATTTGAGCAGTTCTTC,CASSVPGLAGFEQFF
TRBD1,TRBJ1-1,TRBV7-8,NA,TGTGCCAGCAGGGCCGACAGGGGGCACACTGAAGCTTTCTTT,CASRADRGHTEAFF
NA,TRBJ2-5,TRBV9,NA,TGTGCCAGCAGTTTTGGACCAACTAGCTCCGAGACCCAGTACTTC,CASSFGPTSSETQYF
NA,TRBJ1-5,TRBV7-9,NA,TGTGCCAGCAGCGATAGAGCCAATCAGCCCCAGCATTTT,CASSDRANQPQHF
NA,TRBJ2-3,TRBV7-9,NA,TGTGCCAGCAGCTTAGGGGCTCCTACAGATACGCAGTATTTT,CASSLGAPTDTQYF
NA,TRBJ1-1,TRBV10-2,NA,TGCGCCAGCAGGGAGGGGCAGTTGGCTTTCTTT,CASREGQLAFF
TRBD2,TRBJ2-5,TRBV19,NA,TGTGCCAGTAGTATACTAGCGGGAGGGTACCAAGAGACCCAGTACTTC,CASSILAGGYQETQYF
NA,TRBJ2-1,TRBV6-5,NA,TGTGCCAGCAGTTACAGGGGTTGGAATGAGCAGTTCTTC,CASSYRGWNEQFF
TRBD1,TRBJ2-7,TRBV10-2,NA,TGCGCCAGCAGGTACCCTGGGACAGGCACCTACGAGCAGTACTTC,CASRYPGTGTYEQYF
TRBD2,TRBJ2-5,TRBV15,NA,TGTGCCACCAGCACCCCGGGGGGAGAAGAGACCCAGTACTTC,CATSTPGGEETQYF
NA,TRBJ2-7,TRBV11-2,NA,TGTGCCAGCAGCACCCCCCGAGGCTACGAGCAGTACTTC,CASSTPRGYEQYF
TRBD2,TRBJ2-7,TRBV7-9,NA,TGTGCCAGCAGATTAAAGAGGACTAGCGGGAGAGGGGCCTACGAGCAGTACTTC,CASRLKRTSGRGAYEQYF
NA,TRBJ2-5,TRBV9,NA,TGTGCCAGCAGCGTCCACGGTCAAGAGACCCAGTACTTC,CASSVHGQETQYF
NA,TRBJ2-7,TRBV19,NA,TGTGCCAGTAGACGGACAGAAACCTACGAGCAGTACTTC,CASRRTETYEQYF
TRBD1,TRBJ2-7,TRBV10-3,once,TGTGCCATCAAGGAGGAAAACAGGGGCTACGAGCAGTACTTC,CAIKEENRGYEQYF
TRBD1,TRBJ2-3,TRBV7-2,NA,TGTGCCAGCAGCCTCTGGACAGGGTTGGGGGCAGATACGCAGTATTTT,CASSLWTGLGADTQYF